The sequence of this TCR beta chain was determined in a study of T cell repertoires in cytomegalovirus infection. Study-wide context: Both a matching HLA type and CMV infection were indicated by public TCR beta signatures. Overall study findings and caveats: HLA-C-restricted CMV-specific TCR beta clonotypes prevailed in the ex vivo response.

TCRdb redid the calling of the reads with MiXCR, one entry per CDR3 protein. The sample lists approximately 990,000 distinct CDR3 sequences, around a third seen once, with roughly an eighth in the top ten. The CDR3 consists of 15 residues. V trimming: 5 bases; J trimming: 4 bases; junction bases outside the gene matches: 8. Germline-derived CDR1 and CDR2 are SGHTA and FQGNSA. The table lists this clonotype with many counts. Its specificity is not known. V and J are TRBV7-2 and TRBJ2-5, with 9 bases lining up with TRBD2. The sample in question was cultured CD8+ T cells from PBMCs, obtained from culture after CMV antigen stimulation. This receptor was taken from a human donor in good health (CMV status not recorded). Some clones in this sample may be carry-over from other donors' samples. The CDR3 sequence is CASSTAGGRSETQYF. The CDR3 bases are TGTGCCAGCAGCACCGCGGGGGGGCGATCAGAGACCCAGTACTTC.